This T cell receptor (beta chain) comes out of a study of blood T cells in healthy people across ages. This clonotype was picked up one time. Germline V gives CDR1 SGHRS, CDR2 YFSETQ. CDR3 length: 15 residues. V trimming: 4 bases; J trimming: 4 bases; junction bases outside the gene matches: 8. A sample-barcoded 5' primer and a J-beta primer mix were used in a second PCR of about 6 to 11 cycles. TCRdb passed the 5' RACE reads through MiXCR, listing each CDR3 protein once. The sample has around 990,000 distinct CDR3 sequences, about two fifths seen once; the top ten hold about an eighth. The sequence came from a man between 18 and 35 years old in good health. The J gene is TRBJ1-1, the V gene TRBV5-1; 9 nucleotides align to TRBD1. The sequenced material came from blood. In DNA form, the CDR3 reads TGCGCCAGCAGCCCAGGGGACAGGGTGGGCACTGAAGCTTTCTTT. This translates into CASSPGDRVGTEAFF.